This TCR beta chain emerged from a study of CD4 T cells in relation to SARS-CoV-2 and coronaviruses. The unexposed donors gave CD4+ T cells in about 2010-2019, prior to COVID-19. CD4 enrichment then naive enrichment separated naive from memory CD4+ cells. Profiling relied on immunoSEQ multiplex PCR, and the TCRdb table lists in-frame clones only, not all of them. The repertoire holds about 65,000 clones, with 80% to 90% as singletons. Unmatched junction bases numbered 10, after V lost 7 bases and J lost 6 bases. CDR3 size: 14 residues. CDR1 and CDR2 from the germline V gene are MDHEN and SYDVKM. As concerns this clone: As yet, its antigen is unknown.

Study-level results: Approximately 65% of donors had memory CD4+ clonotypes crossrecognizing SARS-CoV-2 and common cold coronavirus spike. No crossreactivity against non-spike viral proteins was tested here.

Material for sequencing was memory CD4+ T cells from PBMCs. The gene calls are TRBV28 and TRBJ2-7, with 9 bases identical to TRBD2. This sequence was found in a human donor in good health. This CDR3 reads CASTSSGRSSEQYF. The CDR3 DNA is TGTGCCAGCACCAGTAGCGGGAGATCTTCCGAGCAGTACTTC.